Detailed here is one T cell receptor beta chain. The antigen is not known. Purity of each sorted population was above 95%. The source of the sample is a study of beta chain features in type 1 diabetes. General observations from the study: Cells expressing TCR highly could be over-represented by cDNA sequencing. TCRB CDR3s from Type 1 diabetes patients were moderately but significantly shorter in all four CD4+ subsets.

Every bit of the isolated RNA underwent reverse transcription, so sequencing read expressed TCRB transcripts. Some clones are missing from TCRdb's copy, which holds only in-frame ones; the method was immunoSEQ multiplex PCR. The sample holds hundreds of thousands of clones; 11% are singletons and the top ten take approximately 0.015%. The sequence derives from a man in his thirties or forties with type 1 diabetes. Sequenced material: naive CD4+ T cells from blood.

The CDR3 sequence is CSVGRLGGSGGYTF. DNA of the CDR3: TGCAGCGTTGGCCGTCTAGGGGGCTCGGGAGGCTACACCTTC. The chain joins TRBV29-1 to TRBJ1-2; TRBD1 agrees at 7 bases. Germline CDR1 is SQVTM and CDR2 is ANQGSEA. Unmatched junction bases numbered 13, after V lost 4 bases and J lost 8 bases. This CDR3 contains 14 residues.